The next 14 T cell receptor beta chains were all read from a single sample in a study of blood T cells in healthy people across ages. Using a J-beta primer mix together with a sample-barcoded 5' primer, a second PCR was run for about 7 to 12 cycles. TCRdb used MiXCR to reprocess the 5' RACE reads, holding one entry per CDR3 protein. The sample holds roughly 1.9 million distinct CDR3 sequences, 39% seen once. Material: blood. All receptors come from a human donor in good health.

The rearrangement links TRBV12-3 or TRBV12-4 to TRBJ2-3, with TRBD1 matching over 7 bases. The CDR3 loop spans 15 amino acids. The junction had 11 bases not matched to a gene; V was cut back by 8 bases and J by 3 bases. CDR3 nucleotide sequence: TGTGCCAGCGGGTATACAGGGGTCGGGACAGATACGCAGTATTTT. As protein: CASGYTGVGTDTQYF.

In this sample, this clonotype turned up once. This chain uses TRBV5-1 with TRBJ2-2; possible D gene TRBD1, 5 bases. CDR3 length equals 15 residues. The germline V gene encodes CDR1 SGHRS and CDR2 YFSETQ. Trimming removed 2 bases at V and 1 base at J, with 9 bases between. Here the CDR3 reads CASSFRGQNTGELFF. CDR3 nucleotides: TGCGCCAGCAGCTTTAGGGGCCAGAACACCGGGGAGCTGTTTTTT.

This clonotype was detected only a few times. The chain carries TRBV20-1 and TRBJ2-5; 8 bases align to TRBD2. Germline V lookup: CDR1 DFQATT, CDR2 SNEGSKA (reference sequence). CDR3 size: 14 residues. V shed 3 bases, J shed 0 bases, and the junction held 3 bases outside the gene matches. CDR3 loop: CSARRGAYQETQYF. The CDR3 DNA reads TGCAGTGCTAGGCGGGGGGCCTACCAAGAGACCCAGTACTTC.

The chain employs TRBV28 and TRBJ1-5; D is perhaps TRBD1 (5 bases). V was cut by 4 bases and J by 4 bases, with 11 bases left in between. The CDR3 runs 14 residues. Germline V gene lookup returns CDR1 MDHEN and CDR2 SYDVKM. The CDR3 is CASSSRQLNQPQHF. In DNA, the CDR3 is TGTGCCAGCAGTTCAAGACAGTTAAATCAGCCCCAGCATTTT.

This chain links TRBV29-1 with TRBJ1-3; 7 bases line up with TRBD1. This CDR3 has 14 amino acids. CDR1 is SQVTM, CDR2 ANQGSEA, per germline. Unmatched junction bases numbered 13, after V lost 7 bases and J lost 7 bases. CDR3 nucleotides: TGCAGCGCAAGGACAGGAGGGTCGCAGAACACCATATATTTT. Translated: CSARTGGSQNTIYF.

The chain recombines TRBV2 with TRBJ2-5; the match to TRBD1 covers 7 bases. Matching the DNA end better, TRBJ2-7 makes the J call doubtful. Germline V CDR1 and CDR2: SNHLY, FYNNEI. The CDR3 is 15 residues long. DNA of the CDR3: TGTGCCAGCAGGGTTAGGACAGGCCAAGACTACGAGCAGTACTTC. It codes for CASRVRTGQDYEQYF.

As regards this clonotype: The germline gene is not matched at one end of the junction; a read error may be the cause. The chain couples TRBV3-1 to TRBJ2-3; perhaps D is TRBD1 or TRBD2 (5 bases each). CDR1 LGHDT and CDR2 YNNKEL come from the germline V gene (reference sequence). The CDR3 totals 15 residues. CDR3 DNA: TGTGCCAGCAGCGAAGGTGGGGGACGCACAGATGCGCAGTATTTT. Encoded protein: CASSEGGGRTDAQYF.

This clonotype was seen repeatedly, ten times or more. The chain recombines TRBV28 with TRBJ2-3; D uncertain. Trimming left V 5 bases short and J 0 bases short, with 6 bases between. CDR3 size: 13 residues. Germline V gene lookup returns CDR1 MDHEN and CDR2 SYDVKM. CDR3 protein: CASSHPSTDTQYF. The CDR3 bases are TGTGCCAGCAGTCACCCAAGCACAGATACGCAGTATTTT.

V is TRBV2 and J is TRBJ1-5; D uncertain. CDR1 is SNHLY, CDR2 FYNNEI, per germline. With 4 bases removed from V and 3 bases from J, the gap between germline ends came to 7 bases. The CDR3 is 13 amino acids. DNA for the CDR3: TGTGCCAGCAGTGTGACGATCAATCAGCCCCAGCATTTT. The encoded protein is CASSVTINQPQHF.

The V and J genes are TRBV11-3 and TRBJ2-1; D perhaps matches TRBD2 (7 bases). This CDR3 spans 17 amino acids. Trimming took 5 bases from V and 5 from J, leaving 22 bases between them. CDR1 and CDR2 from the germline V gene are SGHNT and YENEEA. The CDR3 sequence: CASSLAGGGGPHNEQFF. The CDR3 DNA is TGTGCCAGCAGCCTGGCCGGGGGCGGGGGACCCCACAATGAGCAGTTCTTC.

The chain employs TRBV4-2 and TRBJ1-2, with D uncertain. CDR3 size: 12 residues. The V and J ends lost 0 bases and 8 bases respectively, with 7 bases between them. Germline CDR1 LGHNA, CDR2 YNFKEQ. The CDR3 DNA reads TGTGCCAGCAGCCAAGATAATAGAGGCTACACCTTC. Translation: CASSQDNRGYTF.

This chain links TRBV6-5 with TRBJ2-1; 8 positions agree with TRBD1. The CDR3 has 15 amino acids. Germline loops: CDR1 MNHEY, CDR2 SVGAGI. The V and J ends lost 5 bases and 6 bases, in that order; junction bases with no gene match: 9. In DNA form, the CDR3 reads TGTGCCAGCAGTCGAGGACAGGGAATAGGCAATGAGCAGTTCTTC. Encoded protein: CASSRGQGIGNEQFF.

CDR3 bases: TGTGCCAGCAGTTTCAGACAGGGTGTAGGGGAGACCCAGTACTTC. Its translation: CASSFRQGVGETQYF. The chain is built from TRBV28 and TRBJ2-5, with 7 bases aligning to TRBD1. Per the germline V gene, CDR1 is MDHEN and CDR2 is SYDVKM. V shed 3 bases, J shed 5 bases, and the junction held 9 bases outside the gene matches. This CDR3 is built from 15 residues.

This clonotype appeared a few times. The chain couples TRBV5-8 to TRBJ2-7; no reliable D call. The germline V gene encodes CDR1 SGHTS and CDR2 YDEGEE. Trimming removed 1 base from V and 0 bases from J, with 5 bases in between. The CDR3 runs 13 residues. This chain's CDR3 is CASSLFHSYEQYF. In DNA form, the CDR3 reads TGTGCCAGCAGCTTGTTTCACTCCTACGAGCAGTACTTC. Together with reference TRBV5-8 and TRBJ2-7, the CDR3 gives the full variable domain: EAGVTQSPTHLIKTRGQQATLRCSPISGHTSVYWYQQALGLGLQFLLWYDEGEERNRGNFPPRFSGRQFPNYSSELNVNALELEDSALYLCASSLFHSYEQYFGPGTRLTVT.